Listed here are 27 T cell receptor beta chains from one sample, sequenced in a study of spatial heterogeneity in lung cancer. Noted time point: sample taken at primary tumor resection. One entry per CDR3 protein results from TCRdb running MiXCR on the 5' RACE reads. In the table there are 40,000 to 55,000 distinct CDR3 sequences, approximately 6.2% of which are singletons. Material: PBMCs, obtained at surgery. The receptors stem from a female donor with early-stage non-small cell lung cancer.

This clonotype was detected many times. This chain connects TRBV4-3 to TRBJ1-3, with D tentatively TRBD1 (5 bases). V was trimmed by 4 bases and J by 4 bases, leaving 17 bases between them. The CDR3 totals 16 residues. The germline V gene has CDR1 LGHNA and CDR2 YSLEER. The CDR3 sequence: CASSRNHPGSGNTIYF. The DNA for the CDR3 is TGCGCCAGCAGCCGAAACCATCCAGGGTCCGGAAACACCATATATTTT.

This chain uses TRBV6-1 with TRBJ1-1; possible D gene TRBD1, 5 bases. Between the trimmed V and J ends, which lost 1 base and 5 bases, there was a span of 11 bases. From germline, CDR1 is MNHNS and CDR2 SASEGT. The CDR3 has 14 residues. The CDR3 nucleotides read TGTGCCAGCAGTGAAGAGGGGTTACGGACTGAAGCTTTCTTT. It specifies CASSEEGLRTEAFF.

This clonotype was seen only a few times. V usage is TRBV5-1 and J usage is TRBJ1-5, with D hard to call. Germline V gene lookup returns CDR1 SGHRS and CDR2 YFSETQ. Trimming cost V 0 bases and J 6 bases, with 10 bases left between them. This CDR3 comprises 14 residues. CDR3 amino acids: CASSLAGEGQPQHF. DNA for the CDR3: TGCGCCAGCAGCTTGGCCGGGGAAGGTCAGCCCCAGCATTTT.

This clonotype was detected ten times or more. This chain connects TRBV18 to TRBJ1-1; D is unclear. The germline V gene has CDR1 KGHSH and CDR2 LQKENI. This CDR3 contains 12 residues. Trimming shortened V by 6 bases and J by 1 base, and 6 bases separated the two germline ends. The CDR3 protein is CASSPSNTEAFF. In DNA form, the CDR3 reads TGTGCCAGCTCCCCTTCGAACACTGAAGCTTTCTTT.

This clonotype has at least ten counts. The chain employs TRBV6-5 and TRBJ2-4; tentatively, D is TRBD1 (6 bases). Trimming pared 5 bases from V and 0 bases from J, leaving 20 bases between. Germline V gene lookup returns CDR1 MNHEY and CDR2 SVGAGI. The CDR3 spans 18 residues. The CDR3 DNA is TGTGCCAGCAGTCGCATGTCCTACGGGACATTAGCCAAAAACATTCAGTACTTC. Amino acids: CASSRMSYGTLAKNIQYF.

Worth noting for this clonotype: At one of its ends the junction is not consistent with the germline gene, which may arise from a read error. This chain joins TRBV29-1 and TRBJ2-1; TRBD2 matches at 15 bases. This CDR3 comprises 14 residues. CDR1 and CDR2 (germline): SQVTM, ANQGSEA. The CDR3 loop reads CSVRTSGRAYELFF. CDR3 DNA sequence: TGCAGCGTTCGGACTAGCGGGAGGGCCTATGAGCTGTTCTTC.

This clonotype has ten or more counts. The V and J genes are TRBV7-2 and TRBJ2-3; maybe TRBD1 (6 bases). The V end lost 4 bases, the J end lost 1 base, and 9 bases lay between the germline ends. This CDR3 is 14 amino acids long. CDR1 is SGHTA, CDR2 FQGNSA, per germline. The CDR3 DNA reads TGTGCCAGCAGCTCAGGGGTGGGCACAGATACGCAGTATTTT. Translation gives CASSSGVGTDTQYF.

This chain connects TRBV5-1 to TRBJ1-1; TRBD1 matches at 7 bases. Germline-derived CDR1 and CDR2 are SGHRS and YFSETQ. The CDR3 contains 13 residues. After removal of 7 bases from V and 5 bases from J, the junction contained 8 bases not matched to a gene. As DNA, the CDR3 is TGCGCCAGCGCCCGGACAGGTCAGACTGAAGCTTTCTTT. This sequence encodes CASARTGQTEAFF.

This clonotype was seen a handful of times. The rearrangement links TRBV5-8 to TRBJ2-5; D unresolved. V was shortened by 3 bases and J by 2 bases, with 8 bases between the two germline ends. The CDR3 spans 13 residues. Germline lookup yields CDR1 SGHTS and CDR2 YDEGEE. CDR3 protein: CASSSPGQETQYF. The DNA of the CDR3 is TGTGCCAGCAGCTCGCCAGGACAAGAGACCCAGTACTTC. The entire variable domain, with the rest obtained from reference TRBV5-8 and TRBJ2-5, is as follows: EAGVTQSPTHLIKTRGQQATLRCSPISGHTSVYWYQQALGLGLQFLLWYDEGEERNRGNFPPRFSGRQFPNYSSELNVNALELEDSALYLCASSSPGQETQYFGPGTRLLVL.

The J gene is TRBJ1-2, the V gene TRBV7-3, with 7 bases aligning to TRBD1. Germline V CDR1 and CDR2: SGHTA, FQGTGA. The CDR3 length is 15 residues. The V and J ends lost 5 bases and 5 bases, in that order; junction bases with no gene match: 11. CDR3 sequence reads: CASSPSRDSSYGYTF. The CDR3 DNA sequence: TGTGCCAGCAGCCCAAGCCGGGACAGTTCATATGGCTACACCTTC.

The chain is built from TRBV4-2 and TRBJ2-2; TRBD1 aligns across 8 bases. CDR3 length equals 15 residues. Germline values: CDR1 LGHNA, CDR2 YNFKEQ. The junction had 4 bases not matched to a gene; V was cut back by 5 bases and J by 2 bases. CDR3 sequence (DNA): TGTGCCAGCAGCGACAGGGGCTTAAACACCGGGGAGCTGTTTTTT. It translates to CASSDRGLNTGELFF.

The sample holds many counts of this clonotype. The genes are TRBV5-1 and TRBJ1-4; TRBD1 matches 10 bases. The CDR3 is 13 amino acids. Germline V gives CDR1 SGHRS, CDR2 YFSETQ. Trimming at V came to 4 bases and at J to 16 bases, leaving 10 bases not matched to a gene. The CDR3 sequence is CASSPGQGSRPFF. The CDR3 nucleotides read TGCGCCAGCAGCCCGGGACAGGGGTCTCGTCCGTTTTTT.

In this sample, this clonotype turned up many times. V usage is TRBV14 and J usage is TRBJ1-2, with no clear D. The CDR3 covers 13 residues. Germline V CDR1 and CDR2: SGHDN, FVKESK. V was clipped by 4 bases and J by 3 bases, with 9 bases between them. The CDR3 DNA is TGTGCCAGCAGCCCGTATAGGGACTATGGCTACACCTTC. Amino acid sequence: CASSPYRDYGYTF.

The gene calls are TRBV11-1 and TRBJ2-2, with TRBD1 as a possible D gene (5 bases). The CDR3 spans 15 residues. V gave up 4 bases and J gave up 6 bases, with 15 bases separating them. Germline CDR1 SGHAT, CDR2 FQDESV (reference sequence). The CDR3 sequence: CASSSGHPRAGELFF. The CDR3 nucleotides are TGTGCCAGCAGCTCCGGACATCCCCGGGCCGGGGAGCTGTTTTTT.

This clonotype was observed at least ten times. The chain has TRBV3-1 and TRBJ2-3; no clear D. Germline CDR1 and CDR2: LGHDT and YNNKEL (reference sequence). The V end was cut by 3 bases, the J end by 2 bases, with 15 bases between. This CDR3 region has 16 residues. The CDR3 loop reads CASSHPGAFPTDTQYF. CDR3 bases: TGTGCCAGCAGCCACCCAGGTGCTTTTCCCACAGATACGCAGTATTTT.

This chain links TRBV5-4 with TRBJ2-5; D unclear. Trimming took off 3 bases at V and 12 bases at J, with 18 bases between the two ends. The CDR3 consists of 13 residues. Germline CDR1 reads SGHNT; CDR2 reads YYREEE (reference sequence). CDR3 DNA: TGTGCCAGCAGCTCCCCGGCTCTCGTGGCCGAGTACTTC. Amino acids: CASSSPALVAEYF.

There are many counts of this clonotype. The chain couples TRBV6-2 or TRBV6-3 to TRBJ1-1, with 7 nucleotides matching TRBD1. V lost 7 bases to trimming and J lost 11 bases; unmatched junction nucleotides: 7. The CDR3 sequence is 11 residues long. Germline lookup yields CDR1 MNHEY and CDR2 SVGEGT. The CDR3 sequence is CASTDDRDAFF. The CDR3 bases are TGTGCCAGCACCGATGACAGGGATGCTTTCTTT.

This clonotype was observed a single time. The chain couples TRBV5-1 to TRBJ2-7, with a tentative D call TRBD1 (6 bases). The V gene lost 4 bases and the J gene lost 4 bases, with 12 bases spanning the gap. The CDR3 contains 13 residues. From germline, CDR1 is SGHRS and CDR2 YFSETQ. CDR3 bases: TGCGCCAGCAGCACTGGGACAACTTACGAGCAGTACTTC. Encoded protein: CASSTGTTYEQYF.

This clonotype has ten or more counts. The chain uses TRBV7-3 and TRBJ2-2; 9 positions match TRBD2. CDR3 length: 17 amino acids. With 0 bases clipped from V and 0 bases from J, the junction kept 2 bases outside the gene matches. Germline V gene data show CDR1 as SGHTA and CDR2 as FQGTGA. The chain's CDR3 is CASSLTASGANTGELFF. The CDR3 nucleotides are TGTGCCAGCAGCTTAACTGCTAGCGGGGCGAACACCGGGGAGCTGTTTTTT.

This clonotype showed up just a few times. V usage is TRBV5-1 and J usage is TRBJ2-5, with TRBD2 matching 9 bases. Germline V gene lookup returns CDR1 SGHRS and CDR2 YFSETQ. The CDR3 runs 17 residues. Germline trimming cut 2 bases from V and 0 bases from J; bases unmatched to any gene: 8. DNA for the CDR3: TGCGCCAGCAGCTTAATCGGAGCGGGGGGCCACCAAGAGACCCAGTACTTC. Its protein is CASSLIGAGGHQETQYF.

This clonotype was recorded at least ten times. The chain has TRBV20-1 and TRBJ1-4, with D perhaps TRBD1 (5 bases). The CDR3 is 14 amino acids. Germline CDR1 and CDR2: DFQATT and SNEGSKA (reference sequence). Trimming removed 6 bases at V and 3 bases at J, with 14 bases between. The DNA of the CDR3 is TGCAGTGCACCACCAGGGAGGTCTAATGAAAAACTGTTTTTT. Amino acids: CSAPPGRSNEKLFF.

This clonotype showed up many times. The V call is TRBV7-9, the J call TRBJ2-7; the D gene could be TRBD1 or TRBD2 (5 bases each). Germline V CDR1 and CDR2: SEHNR, FQNEAQ (reference sequence). The CDR3 runs 13 residues. The V end was cut by 5 bases, the J end by 3 bases, with 11 bases between. Here the CDR3 DNA reads TGTGCCAGCAGCCCCCGGGGCCTCTACGAGCAGTACTTC. This sequence encodes CASSPRGLYEQYF.

The V gene is TRBV3-1, the J gene TRBJ2-4; maybe TRBD1 (5 bases). Trimming left V 1 base short and J 7 bases short, with 20 bases between. The CDR3 length is 17 residues. The germline V gene encodes CDR1 LGHDT and CDR2 YNNKEL (reference sequence). CDR3 nucleotide sequence: TGTGCCAGCAGCCAAGGAATAACTGATATCAGGGTGAACATTCAGTACTTC. Its translation: CASSQGITDIRVNIQYF. Filled out from reference TRBV3-1 and TRBJ2-4, the complete variable domain reads DTAVSQTPKYLVTQMGNDKSIKCEQNLGHDTMYWYKQDSKKFLKIMFSYNNKELIINETVPNRFSPKSPDKAHLNLHINSLELGDSAVYFCASSQGITDIRVNIQYFGAGTRLSVL.

The sample holds a few counts of this clonotype. The chain couples TRBV9 to TRBJ2-3; 9 nucleotides agree with TRBD1. After removal of 7 bases from V and 1 base from J, the junction contained 4 bases not matched to a gene. The CDR3 totals 14 residues. The germline V gene has CDR1 SGDLS and CDR2 YYNGEE. CDR3 in amino acids: CASGQGTGTDTQYF. The CDR3 nucleotides read TGTGCCAGCGGACAGGGGACCGGCACAGATACGCAGTATTTT. The full variable domain, in which reference TRBV9 and TRBJ2-3 provide the parts outside the CDR3, is DSGVTQTPKHLITATGQRVTLRCSPRSGDLSVYWYQQSLDQGLQFLIQYYNGEERAKGNILERFSAQQFPDLHSELNLSSLELGDSALYFCASGQGTGTDTQYFGPGTRLTVL.

This clonotype has ten or more counts. The V and J genes are TRBV7-2 and TRBJ1-1; TRBD1 matches at 7 bases. J was trimmed by 4 bases and V by 5 bases; bases with no gene match: 7. This CDR3 contains 14 residues. Germline V gene sequence: CDR1 SGHTA, CDR2 FQGNSA. CDR3 DNA: TGTGCCAGCAGCAAAACCAGGGGGGGCACTGAAGCTTTCTTT. This translates into CASSKTRGGTEAFF.

This clonotype showed up just a few times. This chain links TRBV6-2 or TRBV6-3 with TRBJ1-1; possible D gene TRBD1, 5 bases. The CDR3 totals 14 residues. Trimming took off 4 bases at V and 0 bases at J, with 9 bases between the two ends. In germline, CDR1 is MNHEY, CDR2 SVGEGT. The CDR3 spells CASSLGLVNTEAFF. The CDR3 nucleotides are TGTGCCAGCAGTTTGGGACTGGTGAACACTGAAGCTTTCTTT.

This clonotype was picked up many times. This rearrangement joins TRBV11-2 to TRBJ2-7; D is unclear. Germline assignment: CDR1 SGHAT and CDR2 FQNNGV. Trimming left V 3 bases short and J 6 bases short, with 15 bases between. CDR3 length equals 14 residues. In DNA, the CDR3 is TGTGCCAGCAGCTTGACTCCCCCTCCGGGCGAGCAGTACTTC. This codes for CASSLTPPPGEQYF.